A selection of T cell receptor beta chains follows, all from one sample in a study of shared clonotypes between healthy human individuals. Only in-frame clones appear in the TCRdb table, and some are missing; sequencing was by immunoSEQ multiplex PCR. The data show approximately 470,000 clones, 81% seen once. Specimen: PBMCs. These receptors were collected from a woman aged 40 to 49 in good health. Some clones in this sample may be carry-over from other donors' samples. CDR3s include the opening cysteine and the closing phenylalanine or tryptophan. A D gene is named only where the DNA matches it firmly. Clone size is stated in some rows and not others, as once, few, many or a class when expanded.

>TRBD1|TRBV18|TRBJ2-1|NA
CASSPPGQGRYEQFF
TGTGCCAGCTCACCACCGGGACAGGGAAGGTATGAGCAGTTCTTC
>TRBD2|TRBV6-5|TRBJ2-7|NA
CASGRSSGVSYEQYF
TGTGCCAGCGGGCGCTCTAGCGGGGTCTCCTACGAGCAGTACTTC
>NA|TRBV6-5|TRBJ2-7|NA
CASTTGVSYEQYF
TGTGCCAGCACGACAGGTGTCTCCTACGAGCAGTACTTC
>TRBD2|TRBV28|TRBJ2-1|once
CASSWLGLAGVNEQFF
TGTGCCAGCAGTTGGTTGGGGTTAGCGGGAGTCAATGAGCAGTTCTTC
>TRBD2|TRBV5-1|TRBJ2-7|NA
CASSPGLAGGLAFEQYF
TGCGCCAGCAGCCCTGGACTAGCGGGAGGACTGGCCTTCGAGCAGTACTTC
>NA|TRBV11-3|TRBJ2-1|NA
CASSLLGNEQFF
TGTGCCAGCAGCTTATTAGGCAATGAGCAGTTCTTC
>NA|TRBV11-1|TRBJ2-3|once
CASSEYRGGNTQYF
TGTGCCAGCAGCGAGTACCGTGGGGGAAATACGCAGTATTTT
>NA|TRBV7-3|TRBJ2-6|many
CASSSQGLSGANVLTF
TGTGCCAGCAGCTCGCAAGGGCTCTCTGGGGCCAACGTCCTGACTTTC
>TRBD1|TRBV5-4|TRBJ2-5|NA
CASSLTGQGQGETQYF
TGTGCCAGCAGCCTTACCGGACAGGGCCAGGGGGAGACCCAGTACTTC
>NA|TRBV7-8|TRBJ1-2|NA
CASSPRETNYGYTF
TGTGCCAGCAGCCCGCGGGAAACAAACTATGGCTACACCTTC
>NA|TRBV5-1|TRBJ1-2|NA
CASSLVPGQNDYGYTF
TGCGCCAGCAGCTTGGTGCCCGGACAGAACGACTATGGCTACACCTTC
>TRBD1|TRBV23-1|TRBJ2-7|NA
CASSQSTWTGADF
TGCGCCAGCAGTCAATCAACCTGGACAGGTGCTGACTTC
>TRBD1|TRBV5-6|TRBJ2-3|NA
CASWTGPTDTQYF
TGTGCCAGCTGGACAGGGCCCACAGATACGCAGTATTTT
>TRBD2|TRBV28|TRBJ2-6|NA
CASSTTSGVSGANVLTF
TGTGCCAGCAGCACGACTAGCGGGGTCTCTGGGGCCAACGTCCTGACTTTC
>NA|TRBV30|TRBJ2-3|NA
CAWSVGSTDTQYF
TGTGCCTGGAGTGTAGGGTCCACAGATACGCAGTATTTT
>TRBD1|TRBV9|TRBJ1-5|many
CASSATGTGDQPQHF
TGTGCCAGCAGCGCAACCGGGACAGGGGATCAGCCCCAGCATTTT
>TRBD1|TRBV19|TRBJ1-4|once
CARSMVGQGGDEKLFF
TGTGCCCGTAGTATGGTGGGACAGGGCGGTGATGAAAAACTGTTTTTT
>NA|TRBV2|TRBJ2-4|NA
CASTTDVGIQYF
TGTGCCAGCACGACGGACGTCGGCATTCAGTACTTC
>NA|TRBV9|TRBJ2-3|NA
CASSVVEPTDTQYF
TGTGCCAGCAGCGTAGTGGAACCCACAGATACGCAGTATTTT
>TRBD1|TRBV7-7|TRBJ2-5|once
CASSLGGQGEETQYF
TGTGCTAGCAGCTTAGGGGGACAGGGTGAAGAGACCCAGTACTTC
>NA|TRBV6-5|TRBJ1-3|NA
CASSLFEGAGNTIYF
TGTGCCAGCAGCCTTTTCGAGGGGGCTGGAAACACCATATATTTT
>NA|TRBV13|TRBJ2-1|NA
CASSSPTGTNNEQFF
TGTGCCAGCAGCTCCCCGACAGGGACTAACAATGAGCAGTTCTTC
>TRBD1|TRBV5-1|TRBJ2-2|NA
CASSLEGARDGVGELFF
TGCGCCAGCAGCTTGGAGGGGGCCCGCGATGGTGTCGGGGAGCTGTTTTTT
>NA|TRBV27|TRBJ1-1|NA
CASSPRGTEAFF
TGTGCCAGCAGTCCACGGGGGACTGAAGCTTTCTTT
>NA|TRBV19|TRBJ1-5|once
CASRGGDGQPQHF
TGTGCCAGTAGGGGGGGAGATGGGCAGCCCCAGCATTTT
>NA|TRBV5-1|TRBJ2-1|NA
CASSLDVTSFNEQFF
TGCGCCAGCAGCTTGGACGTGACTTCTTTCAATGAGCAGTTCTTC
>NA|TRBV4-2|TRBJ2-7|NA
CASSQAGAKAYEQYF
TGTGCCAGCAGCCAAGCGGGGGCAAAGGCTTACGAGCAGTACTTC
>NA|TRBV4-2|TRBJ2-1|few
CASSQDFGEQFF
TGTGCCAGCAGCCAGGACTTCGGTGAGCAGTTCTTC
>NA|TRBV5-1|TRBJ1-1|NA
CASRSFMGRDTEAFF
TGCGCCAGCAGATCCTTCATGGGGAGGGACACTGAAGCTTTCTTT
>NA|TRBV7-2|TRBJ1-2|NA
CASSPEPSLYGYTF
TGTGCCAGCAGCCCCGAACCATCCCTCTATGGCTACACCTTC
>NA|TRBV6-1|TRBJ1-3|NA
CASRTELSGNTIYF
TGTGCCAGCAGAACAGAGCTCTCTGGAAACACCATATATTTT
>TRBD1|TRBV9|TRBJ1-5|NA
CASSVGDRAGNQPQHF
TGTGCCAGCAGCGTAGGGGACAGGGCTGGCAATCAGCCCCAGCATTTT
>NA|TRBV4-3|TRBJ2-5|NA
CASSRTVQETQYF
TGCGCCAGCAGCCGGACAGTCCAAGAGACCCAGTACTTC
>NA|TRBV28|TRBJ2-4|NA
CASTGAGPLAKNIQYF
TGTGCCAGCACGGGGGCGGGTCCTCTAGCCAAAAACATTCAGTACTTC
>NA|TRBV28|TRBJ1-3|NA
CASRGGLNKENTIYF
TGTGCCAGCAGAGGGGGGCTCAATAAGGAAAACACCATATATTTT
>TRBD2|TRBV19|TRBJ2-1|NA
CASSTNGLAGEVGKFF
TGTGCCAGTAGTACAAACGGGCTAGCGGGAGAGGTTGGCAAGTTCTTC
>NA|TRBV6-5|TRBJ2-7|NA
CASSYRAGGLYEQYF
TGTGCCAGCAGTTATAGGGCAGGGGGACTCTACGAGCAGTACTTC
>NA|TRBV5-1|TRBJ1-5|once
CASSLAGAGQPQHF
TGCGCCAGCAGCTTGGCAGGGGCAGGGCAGCCCCAGCATTTT
>NA|TRBV6-1|TRBJ1-1|NA
CASSEPGHMNTEAFF
TGTGCCAGCAGTGAACCGGGACATATGAACACTGAAGCTTTCTTT
>NA|TRBV5-1|TRBJ1-1|once
CASRSGANTEAFF
TGCGCCAGCAGGAGTGGAGCGAACACTGAAGCTTTCTTT
>NA|TRBV9|TRBJ1-1|NA
CASSPHREAFF
TGTGCCAGCAGCCCTCACAGGGAAGCTTTCTTT
>NA|TRBV6-1|TRBJ2-7|few
CASNPPGTYEQYF
TGTGCCAGCAACCCCCCGGGTACCTACGAGCAGTACTTC